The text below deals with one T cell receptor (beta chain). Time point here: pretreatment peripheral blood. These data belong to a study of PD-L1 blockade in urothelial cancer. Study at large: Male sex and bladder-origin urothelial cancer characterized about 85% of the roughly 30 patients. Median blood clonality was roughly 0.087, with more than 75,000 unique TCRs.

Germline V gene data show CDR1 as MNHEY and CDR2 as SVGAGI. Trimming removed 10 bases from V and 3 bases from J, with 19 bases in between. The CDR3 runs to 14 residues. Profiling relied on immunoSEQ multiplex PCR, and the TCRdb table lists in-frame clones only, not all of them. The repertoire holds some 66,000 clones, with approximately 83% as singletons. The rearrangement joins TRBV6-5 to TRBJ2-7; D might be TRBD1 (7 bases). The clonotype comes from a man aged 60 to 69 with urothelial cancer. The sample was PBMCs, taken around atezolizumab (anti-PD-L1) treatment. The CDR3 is CATQGPGGLYEQYF. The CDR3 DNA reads TGTGCCACACAGGGGCCTGGGGGGCTCTACGAGCAGTACTTC.